Following are 30 T cell receptor beta chains from one sample sequenced in a study of blood T cell repertoires in COVID-19 (dated by TCRdb to about 2020). The library was produced with the immunoSEQ multiplex PCR assay. TCRdb carries this immuneACCESS record with in-frame sequences only. Its versions omit some clonotypes, under half of them owing to an unresolved V gene in the studies checked, with the rest unexplained. This sample has about 300,000 clones in its table, and approximately 86% of those were observed once. The ten largest clones capture 9% to 9.5% of the sample. Sequenced input: peripheral blood. The receptors stem from a man aged 18 to 29 with active or convalescent COVID-19.

This chain links TRBV19 with TRBJ1-6, with a tentative D call TRBD1 (6 bases). The CDR3 has 14 residues. Germline values: CDR1 LNHDA, CDR2 SQIVND (reference sequence). V lost 3 bases, J lost 7 bases, and 10 bases lay in between. In nucleotides, the CDR3 is TGTGCCAGTAGTATTGGACAGAGAAATTCACCCCTCCACTTT. As protein: CASSIGQRNSPLHF.

V and J are TRBV5-6 and TRBJ2-7; maybe TRBD1 (5 bases). CDR3 length: 12 residues. V was pared by 6 bases and J by 3 bases, with 10 bases between. CDR1 SGHDT and CDR2 YYEEEE come from the germline V gene. Here the CDR3 reads CASTGQGYEQYF. For the CDR3, the DNA is TGTGCCAGCACAGGGCAAGGCTACGAGCAGTACTTC. Looking up the rest from reference TRBV5-6 and TRBJ2-7 gives the full variable domain: DAGVTQSPTHLIKTRGQQVTLRCSPKSGHDTVSWYQQALGQGPQFIFQYYEEEERQRGNFPDRFSGHQFPNYSSELNVNALLLGDSALYLCASTGQGYEQYFGPGTRLTVT.

The chain uses TRBV3-1 (or the pseudogene TRBV3-2) and TRBJ2-5; 16 bases fit TRBD2. Germline CDR1 reads LGHDT; CDR2 reads YNNKEL (reference sequence). The V and J ends lost 4 bases and 2 bases, in that order; junction bases with no gene match: 7. This CDR3 has 18 amino acids. The CDR3 loop reads CASSRPGTSGGGQETQYF. The DNA for the CDR3 is TGTGCCAGCAGCCGCCCCGGGACTAGCGGGGGGGGGCAAGAGACCCAGTACTTC.

The J gene is TRBJ2-5, the V gene TRBV7-2; 12 bases align to TRBD1. The germline V gene encodes CDR1 SGHTA and CDR2 FQGNSA. This CDR3 spans 17 amino acids. V shed 5 bases and J 4 bases; nucleotides not matched to a gene: 11. CDR3 coding DNA: TGTGCCAGCAGCGCGGTTCTTGGGACAGGGGGCTTAGAGACCCAGTACTTC. This codes for CASSAVLGTGGLETQYF.

The V and J genes are TRBV19 and TRBJ1-2; 9 bases fit TRBD1. V dropped 6 bases and J dropped 3; count of bases not matched to a gene: 11. Germline CDR1 is LNHDA and CDR2 is SQIVND (reference sequence). This CDR3 is built from 16 residues. CDR3 residues: CASSPTGTGQHYGYTF. The DNA for the CDR3 is TGTGCCAGTAGCCCAACCGGGACAGGGCAGCACTATGGCTACACCTTC.

This clone has just one count. The genes are TRBV5-1 and TRBJ2-3, with 8 bases aligning to TRBD2. Germline assignment: CDR1 SGHRS and CDR2 YFSETQ. V was clipped by 0 bases and J by 3 bases; unmatched bases: 9. CDR3 length: 17 residues. The CDR3 sequence is CASSLGAGSGATDTQYF. The CDR3 DNA reads TGCGCCAGCAGCTTGGGGGCGGGTAGCGGGGCAACAGATACGCAGTATTTT.

The V gene is TRBV9, the J gene TRBJ2-7, with 8 bases fitting TRBD1. Germline CDR1 SGDLS, CDR2 YYNGEE. V shed 3 bases and J 5 bases; nucleotides not matched to a gene: 1. CDR3 length equals 12 residues. CDR3 protein: CASSGDRNEQYF. The CDR3 DNA follows: TGTGCCAGCAGCGGGGACAGGAACGAGCAGTACTTC.

J is TRBJ1-1 and V is TRBV16; maybe TRBD1 (5 bases). In germline, CDR1 is KGHSY, CDR2 FQNENV. CDR3 length: 13 residues. V lost 0 bases and J lost 5, with 7 bases in between. CDR3 in amino acids: CASSQSKGTEAFF. In DNA, the CDR3 is TGTGCCAGCAGCCAATCAAAGGGGACTGAAGCTTTCTTT.

As to this clone: Other DNA sequences in this sample translate to the same CDR3. The chain carries TRBV27 and TRBJ2-3; 13 positions match TRBD2. Unmatched junction bases numbered 3, after V lost 3 bases and J lost 6 bases. The CDR3 sequence is 15 residues long. Germline values: CDR1 MNHEY, CDR2 SMNVEV (reference sequence). Here the CDR3 DNA reads TGTGCCAGCAGTTTGGGGACTAGCGGGGCTGATACGCAGTATTTT. Its protein is CASSLGTSGADTQYF.

This clone was found many times. This same CDR3 is encoded by further DNA sequences in the sample. The V gene is TRBV6-2 or TRBV6-3, the J gene TRBJ2-3; 15 bases match TRBD2. The germline V gene encodes CDR1 MNHEY and CDR2 SVGEGT. The CDR3 covers 15 residues. V lost 6 bases to trimming and J lost 5 bases; unmatched junction nucleotides: 3. The CDR3 DNA sequence: TGTGCCAGCAGCCGGACTAGCGGGGGGGGAGATACGCAGTATTTT. Translating gives CASSRTSGGGDTQYF.

The J gene is TRBJ1-1, the V gene TRBV12-5; 7 nucleotides match TRBD1. V shed 2 bases and J 2 bases; nucleotides not matched to a gene: 5. CDR1 and CDR2 from the germline V gene are LGHNT and FRNRAP. CDR3 length equals 15 residues. The CDR3 sequence is CASGLIAGGNTEAFF. Written as DNA, the CDR3 is TGTGCTAGTGGTTTGATTGCAGGGGGAAACACTGAAGCTTTCTTT.

The chain is built from TRBV5-8 and TRBJ1-2; 7 positions agree with TRBD1. The germline CDR1 and CDR2 sequences are SGHTS and YDEGEE. The CDR3 spans 15 residues. Germline trimming cut 2 bases from V and 4 bases from J; bases unmatched to any gene: 8. CDR3 nucleotide sequence: TGTGCCAGCAGCTTTAGCGTAGGGGGCGCCTATGGCTACACCTTC. Translating it yields CASSFSVGGAYGYTF.

Only one count was recorded for this clone. The chain links TRBV5-1 to TRBJ1-1; 8 bases agree with TRBD1. Per the germline V gene, CDR1 is SGHRS and CDR2 is YFSETQ. The CDR3 sequence is 16 residues long. V was clipped by 0 bases and J by 6 bases; unmatched bases: 10. The CDR3, as DNA: TGCGCCAGCAGCTTGGGTGGGACAGGCGGGCTCCCTGAAGCTTTCTTT. Protein sequence: CASSLGGTGGLPEAFF.

About this clone: Additional DNA sequences in this sample encode the identical CDR3. V is TRBV20-1 and J is TRBJ1-1; the D gene is possibly TRBD1 (5 bases). The CDR3 totals 11 residues. Between the trimmed V and J ends, which lost 5 bases and 3 bases, there was a span of 7 bases. Germline CDR1 and CDR2: DFQATT and SNEGSKA (reference sequence). In DNA, the CDR3 is TGCAGTGCTGGGGGGGACACTGAAGCTTTCTTT. Translating gives CSAGGDTEAFF.

The genes are TRBV4-1 and TRBJ1-5, with D maybe TRBD1 (6 bases). Germline CDR1 is MGHRA and CDR2 is YSYEKL. Trimming shortened V by 3 bases and J by 3 bases, and 12 bases separated the two germline ends. There are 15 residues in the CDR3. The CDR3, as DNA: TGCGCCAGCAGCCAGGGACACCCGTCCAATCAGCCCCAGCATTTT. It translates to CASSQGHPSNQPQHF.

The chain has TRBV4-1 and TRBJ2-7; TRBD1 aligns across 8 bases. V lost 0 bases and J lost 6; bases outside the gene matches: 7. This CDR3 comprises 15 residues. CDR1 and CDR2 from the germline V gene are MGHRA and YSYEKL. The CDR3 coding sequence is TGCGCCAGCAGCCAAGACACAGGGGGAAGGGGCGAGCAGTACTTC. Its translation: CASSQDTGGRGEQYF.

The V call is TRBV27, the J call TRBJ2-3; TRBD2 is a possible D gene (5 bases). CDR3 length equals 15 residues. The germline V gene encodes CDR1 MNHEY and CDR2 SMNVEV (reference sequence). Trimming left V 2 bases short and J 2 bases short, with 11 bases between. CDR3 sequence: CASSLASGDTDTQYF. The DNA of the CDR3 is TGTGCCAGCAGTTTAGCCAGCGGAGACACAGATACGCAGTATTTT.

This chain uses TRBV29-1 with TRBJ2-3; 10 nucleotides line up with TRBD1. The CDR3 covers 14 residues. J lost 4 bases, V lost 3 bases, and 4 bases had no gene match. Germline V gene sequence: CDR1 SQVTM, CDR2 ANQGSEA. The CDR3 is CSVDGDRGPDTQYF. CDR3 nucleotide sequence: TGCAGCGTTGACGGGGACAGGGGACCAGATACGCAGTATTTT.

This clone was detected only once. The chain employs TRBV2 and TRBJ1-2; the D gene is possibly TRBD1 (5 bases). Trimming left V 1 base short and J 3 bases short, with 9 bases between. The CDR3 runs 14 residues. Germline V gives CDR1 SNHLY, CDR2 FYNNEI. CDR3 in DNA: TGTGCCAGCAGTGAAGAGGGGTTCTACTATGGCTACACCTTC. Translated: CASSEEGFYYGYTF.

The chain carries TRBV2 and TRBJ2-7; 9 bases fit TRBD1. V was clipped by 11 bases and J by 5 bases; unmatched bases: 4. The germline gives CDR1 SNHLY, CDR2 FYNNEI. This CDR3 region has 11 residues. The CDR3 coding sequence is TGTGCCTGCGGACAGGGGAACGAGCAGTACTTC. Its translation: CACGQGNEQYF.

This chain uses TRBV12-3 or TRBV12-4 with TRBJ2-1; D may be TRBD2 (7 bases). Between the trimmed V and J ends, which lost 1 base and 9 bases, there was a span of 10 bases. CDR3 length: 13 amino acids. The CDR3 reads CASSLEGGTEQFF. The DNA for the CDR3 is TGTGCCAGCAGTTTAGAGGGGGGGACTGAGCAGTTCTTC.

The V call is TRBV3-1 (or the pseudogene TRBV3-2), the J call TRBJ1-2, with D uncertain. V lost 0 bases, J lost 3 bases, and 8 bases lay in between. The germline gives CDR1 LGHDT, CDR2 YNNKEL (reference sequence). The CDR3 totals 14 residues. DNA for the CDR3: TGTGCCAGCAGCCAAGACCAGTCTTACTATGGCTACACCTTC. Its protein product is CASSQDQSYYGYTF.

This chain connects TRBV5-5 to TRBJ2-1, with TRBD2 identical over 8 bases. Germline V lookup: CDR1 SGHKS, CDR2 YYEKEE (reference sequence). The V gene end was trimmed by 1 base and the J gene end by 8 bases; junction bases not matched to a gene: 8. The CDR3 covers 15 residues. CDR3 DNA sequence: TGTGCCAGCAGCTTGTATGGGACTAGTTTCTATGAGCAGTTCTTC. Translating gives CASSLYGTSFYEQFF.

The CDR3 sequence: CSVEVRPYEQYF. The DNA of the CDR3 is TGCAGCGTTGAAGTTCGTCCCTACGAGCAGTACTTC. The chain carries TRBV29-1 and TRBJ2-7; D is undetermined. CDR1 and CDR2 from the germline V gene are SQVTM and ANQGSEA. V was cut by 1 base and J by 2 bases, with 6 bases left in between. The CDR3 has 12 amino acids.

The J gene is TRBJ2-4, the V gene TRBV3-1 (or the pseudogene TRBV3-2); a weak D match, TRBD1 (5 bases). CDR1 LGHDT and CDR2 YNNKEL come from the germline V gene (reference sequence). The CDR3 spans 14 residues. V was shortened by 4 bases and J by 2 bases, with 9 bases between the two germline ends. The CDR3 reads CASSLSGTKNIQYF. The CDR3 DNA sequence: TGTGCCAGCAGCCTATCAGGGACCAAAAACATTCAGTACTTC.

This chain joins TRBV7-9 and TRBJ2-5; 7 nucleotides align to TRBD2. The CDR3 consists of 15 residues. Per germline, CDR1 SEHNR and CDR2 FQNEAQ (reference sequence). The trim removed 0 bases at V and 5 bases at J, leaving 6 bases unmatched. For the CDR3, the DNA is TGTGCCAGCAGCTTAGCACCGGGGGGAAGGGAGACCCAGTACTTC. Translation: CASSLAPGGRETQYF.

The chain has TRBV9 and TRBJ2-5; possibly TRBD1 for D (6 bases). V lost 0 bases, J lost 5 bases, and 14 bases lay in between. Germline V gene data show CDR1 as SGDLS and CDR2 as YYNGEE. This CDR3 has 15 amino acids. CDR3 bases: TGTGCCAGCAGCGTAGTAGGGGGAAGTGTCGAGACCCAGTACTTC. It specifies CASSVVGGSVETQYF.

This chain joins TRBV7-3 and TRBJ1-1; a weak D match, TRBD1 (5 bases). V lost 0 bases and J 5 bases, leaving 7 bases between the germline ends. The CDR3 totals 13 residues. Germline V lookup: CDR1 SGHTA, CDR2 FQGTGA. CDR3 bases: TGTGCCAGCAGCTTAACCGGGGGGACTGAAGCTTTCTTT. Translation: CASSLTGGTEAFF.

This clone was picked up one time. The gene calls are TRBV2 and TRBJ2-3; 11 bases fit TRBD2. The CDR3 loop spans 15 amino acids. The J segment lost 6 bases and the V segment lost 4 bases, leaving 6 bases of the junction unmatched. Germline CDR1 is SNHLY and CDR2 is FYNNEI. This CDR3 is CASSGLAGGLDTQYF. In nucleotides, the CDR3 is TGTGCCAGCAGTGGGCTAGCGGGGGGTCTGGATACGCAGTATTTT.

J is TRBJ2-5 and V is TRBV19; 7 bases are a match to TRBD1. CDR3 length: 15 residues. The ends lost 5 bases at V and 1 base at J; junction bases unmatched: 7. Germline-derived CDR1 and CDR2 are LNHDA and SQIVND (reference sequence). The CDR3 loop reads CASSFSRDSQETQYF. The CDR3 nucleotides are TGTGCCAGTAGTTTCTCCCGGGACAGCCAAGAGACCCAGTACTTC.